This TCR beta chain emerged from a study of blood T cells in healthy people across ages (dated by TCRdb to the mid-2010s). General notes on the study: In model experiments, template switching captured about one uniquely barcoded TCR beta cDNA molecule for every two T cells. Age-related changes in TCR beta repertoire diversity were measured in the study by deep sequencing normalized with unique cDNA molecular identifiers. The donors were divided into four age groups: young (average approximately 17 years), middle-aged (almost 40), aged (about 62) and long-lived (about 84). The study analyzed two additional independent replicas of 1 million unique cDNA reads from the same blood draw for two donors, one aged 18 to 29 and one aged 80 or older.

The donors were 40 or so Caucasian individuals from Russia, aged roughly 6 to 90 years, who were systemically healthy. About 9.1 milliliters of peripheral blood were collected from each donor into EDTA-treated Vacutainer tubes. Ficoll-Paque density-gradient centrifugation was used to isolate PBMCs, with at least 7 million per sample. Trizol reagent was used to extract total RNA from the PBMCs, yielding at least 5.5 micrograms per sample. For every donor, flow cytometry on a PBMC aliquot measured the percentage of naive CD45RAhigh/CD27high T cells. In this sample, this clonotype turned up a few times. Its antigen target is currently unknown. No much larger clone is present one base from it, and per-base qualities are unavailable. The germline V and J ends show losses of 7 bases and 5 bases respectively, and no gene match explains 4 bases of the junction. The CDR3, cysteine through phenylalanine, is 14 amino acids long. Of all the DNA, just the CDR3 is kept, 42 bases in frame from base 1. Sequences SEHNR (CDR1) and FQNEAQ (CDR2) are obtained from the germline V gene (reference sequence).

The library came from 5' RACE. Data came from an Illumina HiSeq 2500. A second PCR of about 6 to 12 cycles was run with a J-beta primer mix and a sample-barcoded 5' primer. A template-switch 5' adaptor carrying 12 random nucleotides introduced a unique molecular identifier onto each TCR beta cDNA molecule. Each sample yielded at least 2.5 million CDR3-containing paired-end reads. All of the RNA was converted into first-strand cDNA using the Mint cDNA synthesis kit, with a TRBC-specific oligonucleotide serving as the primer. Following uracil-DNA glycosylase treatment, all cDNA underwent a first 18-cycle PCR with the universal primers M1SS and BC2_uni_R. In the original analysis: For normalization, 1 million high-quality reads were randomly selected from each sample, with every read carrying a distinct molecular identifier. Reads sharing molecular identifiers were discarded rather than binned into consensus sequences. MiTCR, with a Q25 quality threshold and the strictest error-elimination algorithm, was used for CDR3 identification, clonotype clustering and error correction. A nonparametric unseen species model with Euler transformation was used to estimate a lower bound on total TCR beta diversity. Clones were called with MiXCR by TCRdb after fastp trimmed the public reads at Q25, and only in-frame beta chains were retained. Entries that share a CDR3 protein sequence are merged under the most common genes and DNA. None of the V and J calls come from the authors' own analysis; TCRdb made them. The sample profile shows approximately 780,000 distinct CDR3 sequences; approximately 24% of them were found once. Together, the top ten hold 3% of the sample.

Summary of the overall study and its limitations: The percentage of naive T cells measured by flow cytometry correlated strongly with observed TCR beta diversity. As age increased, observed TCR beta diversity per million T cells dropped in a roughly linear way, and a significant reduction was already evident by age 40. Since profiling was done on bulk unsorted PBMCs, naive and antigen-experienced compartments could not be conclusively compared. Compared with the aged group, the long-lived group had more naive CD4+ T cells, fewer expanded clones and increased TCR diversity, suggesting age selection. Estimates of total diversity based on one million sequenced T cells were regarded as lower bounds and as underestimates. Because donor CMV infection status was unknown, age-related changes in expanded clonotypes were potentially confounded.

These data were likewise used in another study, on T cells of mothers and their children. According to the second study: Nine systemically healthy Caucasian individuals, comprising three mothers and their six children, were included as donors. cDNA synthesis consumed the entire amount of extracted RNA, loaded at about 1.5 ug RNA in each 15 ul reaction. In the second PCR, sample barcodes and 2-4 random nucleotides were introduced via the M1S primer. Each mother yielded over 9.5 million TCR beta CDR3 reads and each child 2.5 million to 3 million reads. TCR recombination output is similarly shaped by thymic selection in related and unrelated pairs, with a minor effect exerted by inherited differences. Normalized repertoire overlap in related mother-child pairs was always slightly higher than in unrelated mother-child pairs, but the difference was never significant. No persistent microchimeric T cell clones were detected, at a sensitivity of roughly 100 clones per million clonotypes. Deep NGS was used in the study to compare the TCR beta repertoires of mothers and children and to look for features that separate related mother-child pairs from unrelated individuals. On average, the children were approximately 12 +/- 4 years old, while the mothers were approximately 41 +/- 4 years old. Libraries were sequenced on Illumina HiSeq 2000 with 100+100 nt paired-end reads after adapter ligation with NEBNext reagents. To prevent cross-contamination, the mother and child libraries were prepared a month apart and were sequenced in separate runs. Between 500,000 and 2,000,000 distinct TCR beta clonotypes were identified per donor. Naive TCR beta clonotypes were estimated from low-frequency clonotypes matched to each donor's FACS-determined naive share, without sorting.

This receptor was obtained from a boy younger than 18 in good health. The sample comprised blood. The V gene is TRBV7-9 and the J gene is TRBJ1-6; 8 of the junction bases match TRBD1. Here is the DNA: TGTGCCAGCACTCGACAGGGGAATAATTCACCCCTCCACTTT. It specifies CASTRQGNNSPLHF. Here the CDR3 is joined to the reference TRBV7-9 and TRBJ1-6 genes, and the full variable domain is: DTGVSQNPRHKITKRGQNVTFRCDPISEHNRLYWYRQTLGQGPEFLTYFQNEAQLEKSRLLSDRFSAERPKGSFSTLEIQRTEQGDSAMYLCASTRQGNNSPLHFGNGTRLTVT.